This T cell receptor beta chain was obtained from a study of blood T cells in healthy people across ages. A J-beta primer mix and a sample-barcoded 5' primer were used in a second PCR of roughly 6 to 11 cycles. Each TCR beta cDNA got a 12-nucleotide random molecular identifier. The yield of each sample was at least 2.5 million CDR3-containing paired-end reads. TCRdb re-called the 5' RACE reads with MiXCR, one entry per CDR3 protein. The sample has roughly 1,800,000 distinct CDR3 sequences, about 50% seen once. At least 6.5 million PBMCs were isolated per sample. The CDR3 runs 17 residues. Trimming at V came to 5 bases and at J to 1 base, leaving 12 bases not matched to a gene.

The sequenced sample consisted of blood. The origin of this receptor is a woman aged 40 to 49 in good health. This sequence joins TRBV12-3 or TRBV12-4 and TRBJ2-5, with TRBD2 matching 8 bases. CDR3 loop: CASSPSTGGGRQETQYF. The CDR3 nucleotides are TGTGCCAGCAGTCCCTCTACGGGGGGGGGCCGCCAAGAGACCCAGTACTTC.